The text below deals with one T cell receptor (beta chain). Its cognate antigen has yet to be identified. No clone much larger than this one lies a single base away; base qualities are absent. The immunoSEQ Assay, a bias-controlled multiplex PCR, was used to amplify TCRbeta CDR3 regions from genomic DNA. Per the source publication's procedure: Nucleated cell counts per sample were estimated from amplification of reference gene primers within the assay. Sequence reads were collapsed and filtered to measure the absolute abundance of every unique TCRbeta CDR3 rearrangement. For each sample, productive Simpson clonality was calculated as the square root of Simpson's diversity index across productive rearrangements. This is the immuneACCESS table as TCRdb keeps it, with only in-frame sequences that have V and J called. A part of the clones is gone; compared with another copy, unresolved V genes explain less than half, and the rest is unexplained. Clone size and V and J calls were adopted from that table, with D and trimming inferred from the DNA. A total of 200,000 to 250,000 clones appear in this sample, approximately 82% of them only once. 1.5% to 2% of the sample belongs to the ten largest clones.

The data were taken from a study of blood T cell repertoires in COVID-19 (dated by TCRdb to the early 2020s). With respect to the entire study: Samples covering the acute and convalescent phases of COVID-19 were provided by collaborators in the United States, Italy and Spain. Nearly every sample came with metadata listing a de-identified subject ID, COVID-19 status, age in years and sex. Subjects who had been exposed to COVID-19, were actively infected with it, or had recovered from it provided the deeply sampled blood TCRbeta repertoires that made up the dataset. The repertoires were released in a freely available public database meant as a resource for research on the immune response to SARS-CoV-2. The material from the prospective study consisted of cDNA or gDNA derived from T cells, B-cell-depleted T cells, or PBMCs. The samples were drawn from the first 160 participants of the ongoing ImmuneRACE study and from 1,254 subjects provided by 6 global collaborators. Where available, HLA class I and class II types were obtained from metadata supplied by the sample provider rather than from assay-based typing.

The CDR3 covers 14 residues, taking in both the cysteine and the phenylalanine. Only the CDR3 part of the read is kept: 42 bases, read in frame from the first base. For this chain, trimming is 8 bases at the V end and 1 base at the J end, and the number of junction bases without a gene match is 7. From the germline V gene (reference sequence), CDR1 is LNHNV and CDR2 is YYDKDF. General conclusions and limits of the study: The quantity of clinical and demographic metadata differed by source and by participant and was supplied without curation.

The collaborating institutions used their own protocols to collect whole blood in K2EDTA tubes. Collaborator samples were shipped for TCRbeta analysis as frozen whole blood, isolated PBMCs, or DNA extracted from either sample type. This receptor was taken from a woman of 80 years or more with acute or convalescent COVID-19. Material for sequencing was peripheral blood. The chain is made from TRBV15 and TRBJ2-5; 7 bases in between match TRBD2. The CDR3 loop reads CATAPGGPQETQYF. The nucleotide sequence reads TGTGCCACCGCCCCGGGAGGACCCCAAGAGACCCAGTACTTC.